Listed here are 19 T cell receptor beta chains from one sample, sequenced in a study of blood T cell repertoires in COVID-19. This table comes from immunoSEQ multiplex PCR, and its TCRdb copy is limited to in-frame clones, with some not included. Here the sample spans 200,000 to 250,000 clones, roughly 85% being singletons. Sample: PBMCs or T cells enriched from blood (not recorded which). The receptors were gathered from a woman in her 50s who had been exposed to COVID-19.

The DNA for the CDR3 is TGCGCCAGCAGCCCTGGGGACAGAGAGAACACTGAAGCTTTCTTT. Translated, it gives CASSPGDRENTEAFF. This chain joins TRBV5-1 and TRBJ1-1; TRBD1 matches at 7 bases. Trimming cost V 4 bases and J 1 base; bases outside gene matches: 7. CDR1 and CDR2 from the germline V gene are SGHRS and YFSETQ. This CDR3 has 15 residues.

V usage is TRBV4-3 and J usage is TRBJ2-1, with D maybe TRBD1 (5 bases). V was shortened by 1 base and J by 1 base, with 8 bases between the two germline ends. From germline, CDR1 is LGHNA and CDR2 YSLEER. This CDR3 has 15 amino acids. The DNA of the CDR3 is TGCGCCAGCAGCCAAGTTGGGGCGTCCTACAATGAGCAGTTCTTC. As protein: CASSQVGASYNEQFF.

The rearrangement links TRBV5-1 to TRBJ1-3; D uncertain. Between the trimmed V and J ends, which lost 6 bases and 2 bases, there was a span of 9 bases. Germline CDR1 reads SGHRS; CDR2 reads YFSETQ. CDR3 size: 13 residues. CDR3: CASKPSTGNTIYF. The CDR3 DNA is TGCGCCAGCAAGCCCTCGACTGGAAACACCATATATTTT.

The gene calls are TRBV4-2 and TRBJ2-1; 7 nucleotides agree with TRBD1. Trimming removed 3 bases from V and 4 bases from J; junction bases left unmatched: 9. The CDR3 is 16 residues long. Germline CDR1 LGHNA, CDR2 YNFKEQ. The CDR3 DNA follows: TGTGCCAGCAGCCAGGCGGAAGGGGGCGGTTACAATGAGCAGTTCTTC. It specifies CASSQAEGGGYNEQFF.

V gene TRBV27 combines with J gene TRBJ1-1; the match to TRBD1 covers 9 bases. V shed 4 bases and J 5 bases; nucleotides not matched to a gene: 2. CDR1 and CDR2 from the germline V gene are MNHEY and SMNVEV (reference sequence). The CDR3 is 13 amino acids. The CDR3 DNA is TGTGCCAGCAGTTGGGGGACAGGGACTGAAGCTTTCTTT. Translated: CASSWGTGTEAFF.

The sample holds one count of this clone. This chain connects TRBV7-2 to TRBJ2-2; the match to TRBD1 covers 7 bases. CDR3 length equals 15 residues. With V trimmed by 6 bases and J by 4 bases, 8 bases remained unmatched. CDR1 and CDR2 (germline): SGHTA, FQGNSA. The CDR3 sequence is CASSFRTGPTGELFF. Here the CDR3 DNA reads TGTGCCAGCAGTTTTAGGACAGGACCCACCGGGGAGCTGTTTTTT. Together with reference TRBV7-2 and TRBJ2-2, the CDR3 gives the full variable domain: GAGVSQSPSNKVTEKGKDVELRCDPISGHTALYWYRQSLGQGLEFLIYFQGNSAPDKSGLPSDRFSAERTGGSVSTLTIQRTQQEDSAVYLCASSFRTGPTGELFFGEGSRLTVL.

The genes are TRBV28 and TRBJ1-5, with D possibly being TRBD1 (5 bases). This CDR3 comprises 14 residues. The V end lost 1 base, the J end lost 9 bases, and 13 bases lay between the germline ends. Germline assignment: CDR1 MDHEN and CDR2 SYDVKM. CDR3 protein: CASSLFQGSGPQHF. The CDR3 nucleotides are TGTGCCAGCAGTTTATTTCAGGGCTCAGGGCCCCAGCATTTT.

The chain employs TRBV10-3 and TRBJ1-1, with D uncertain. CDR3 length: 13 amino acids. Germline assignment: CDR1 ENHRY and CDR2 SYGVKD. The ends were cut back, 10 bases at V and 5 bases at J, with 17 bases in the middle. This CDR3 reads CATTTPRVTEAFF. The CDR3 DNA follows: TGTGCCACCACGACCCCACGGGTGACTGAAGCTTTCTTT.

This chain connects TRBV9 to TRBJ2-3; D is possibly TRBD2 (5 bases). Germline V gene data show CDR1 as SGDLS and CDR2 as YYNGEE. The length of the CDR3 is 17 residues. V was pared by 0 bases and J by 1 base, with 15 bases between. The CDR3 is CASSVVPDFRGTDTQYF. In nucleotides, the CDR3 is TGTGCCAGCAGCGTAGTTCCGGACTTCCGGGGCACAGATACGCAGTATTTT. Full variable domain (missing parts from reference TRBV9 and TRBJ2-3): DSGVTQTPKHLITATGQRVTLRCSPRSGDLSVYWYQQSLDQGLQFLIQYYNGEERAKGNILERFSAQQFPDLHSELNLSSLELGDSALYFCASSVVPDFRGTDTQYFGPGTRLTVL.

This chain links TRBV12-3 or TRBV12-4 with TRBJ2-1, with a possible D match to TRBD2 (7 bases). Trimming removed 5 bases from V and 8 bases from J, with 13 bases in between. CDR3 length: 13 amino acids. CDR3 protein: CASSRGEGDEQFF. The CDR3, as DNA: TGTGCCAGCAGTCGAGGGGAGGGGGATGAGCAGTTCTTC.

This chain joins TRBV18 and TRBJ2-5, with 12 bases lining up with TRBD2. In germline, CDR1 is KGHSH, CDR2 LQKENI. V was clipped by 1 base and J by 1 base; unmatched bases: 1. CDR3 size: 16 residues. The CDR3 DNA is TGTGCCAGCTCACCACGGACTAGCGGGGTCCAAGAGACCCAGTACTTC. Amino acids: CASSPRTSGVQETQYF.

This chain joins TRBV10-1 and TRBJ2-7; 7 positions match TRBD2. Trimming at V came to 8 bases and at J to 7 bases, leaving 8 bases not matched to a gene. The CDR3 contains 12 residues. Germline CDR1 reads WNHNN; CDR2 reads SYGVQD (reference sequence). For the CDR3, the DNA is TGCGCCAGCTCGGGGGGTCGGGGGGAGCAGTACTTC. The encoded protein is CASSGGRGEQYF.

The chain carries TRBV7-8 and TRBJ1-1, with D unresolved. This CDR3 is built from 16 residues. Per germline, CDR1 SGHVS and CDR2 FQNEAQ. V shed 2 bases and J shed 0 bases, with 13 bases lying between them. The CDR3 reads CASSLRVERLNTEAFF. DNA for the CDR3: TGTGCCAGCAGCTTACGGGTTGAAAGGCTGAACACTGAAGCTTTCTTT.

The chain is built from TRBV18 and TRBJ1-6, with D tentatively TRBD1 (5 bases). The CDR3 sequence is 15 residues long. The V end lost 6 bases, the J end lost 9 bases, and 18 bases lay between the germline ends. Germline V lookup: CDR1 KGHSH, CDR2 LQKENI. CDR3 sequence: CASSPWAQGSSPLHF. CDR3 DNA sequence: TGTGCCAGCTCCCCCTGGGCCCAGGGCAGTTCACCCCTCCACTTT.

J is TRBJ2-3 and V is TRBV7-8, with a weak D call TRBD2 (5 bases). Trimming left V 5 bases short and J 5 bases short, with 17 bases between. The CDR3 totals 15 residues. Germline V CDR1 and CDR2: SGHVS, FQNEAQ. In nucleotides, the CDR3 is TGTGCCAGCAGCCCTATTTCGCCGAGGGTAGATACGCAGTATTTT. Translating gives CASSPISPRVDTQYF.

The rearrangement links TRBV18 to TRBJ1-1, with D uncertain. This CDR3 comprises 16 residues. CDR1 and CDR2 (germline): KGHSH, LQKENI. V was clipped by 6 bases and J by 0 bases, with 17 bases between them. The CDR3 region has the DNA TGTGCCAGCTCTCGCGGTCAGACGACTATGAACACTGAAGCTTTCTTT. This translates into CASSRGQTTMNTEAFF.

The sample holds one count of this clone. The rearrangement uses TRBV30 and TRBJ1-2, with D maybe TRBD1 (6 bases). V lost 2 bases and J 8 bases, leaving 18 bases between the germline ends. This CDR3 is 14 amino acids long. The germline CDR1 and CDR2 sequences are GTSNPN and SVGIG (reference sequence). The CDR3 coding sequence is TGTGCCTGGAGTCCCTCCGGGGGGGCGAAAGGCTACACCTTC. This encodes CAWSPSGGAKGYTF.

The rearrangement links TRBV28 to TRBJ2-1; the match to TRBD2 covers 10 bases. Unmatched junction bases numbered 7, after V lost 8 bases and J lost 3 bases. Germline CDR1 is MDHEN and CDR2 is SYDVKM. This CDR3 contains 15 residues. CDR3 in DNA: TGTGCCAGCTACGCTAGGACTAGCGGCTACAATGAGCAGTTCTTC. It is translated as CASYARTSGYNEQFF.

The chain carries TRBV7-8 and TRBJ1-2; 11 bases fit TRBD1. The CDR3 has 15 residues. V lost 4 bases, J lost 6 bases, and 7 bases stayed unmatched. Per the germline V gene, CDR1 is SGHVS and CDR2 is FQNEAQ. CDR3 DNA sequence: TGTGCCAGCAGCTCCGGACAGGGGGCCTGGAATGGCTACACCTTC. It yields the protein CASSSGQGAWNGYTF.